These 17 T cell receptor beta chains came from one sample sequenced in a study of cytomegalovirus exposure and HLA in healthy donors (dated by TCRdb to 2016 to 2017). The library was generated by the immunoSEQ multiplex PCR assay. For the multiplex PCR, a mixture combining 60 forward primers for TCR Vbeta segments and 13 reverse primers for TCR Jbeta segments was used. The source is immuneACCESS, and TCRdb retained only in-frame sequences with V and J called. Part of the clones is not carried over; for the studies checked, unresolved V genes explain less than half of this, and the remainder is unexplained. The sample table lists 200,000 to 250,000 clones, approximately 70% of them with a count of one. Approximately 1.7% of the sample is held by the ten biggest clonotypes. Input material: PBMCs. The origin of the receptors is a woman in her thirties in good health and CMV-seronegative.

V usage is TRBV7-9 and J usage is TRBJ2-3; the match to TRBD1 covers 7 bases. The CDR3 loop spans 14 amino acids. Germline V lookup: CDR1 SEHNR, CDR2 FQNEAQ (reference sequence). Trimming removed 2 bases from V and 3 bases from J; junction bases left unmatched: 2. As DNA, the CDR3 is TGTGCCAGCAGCTTAAGGGGGCTAACAGATACGCAGTATTTT. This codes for CASSLRGLTDTQYF.

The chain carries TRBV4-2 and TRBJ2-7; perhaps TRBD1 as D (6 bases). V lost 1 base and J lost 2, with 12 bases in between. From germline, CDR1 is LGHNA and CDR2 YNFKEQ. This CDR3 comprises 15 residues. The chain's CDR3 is CASSQAYRDPYEQYF. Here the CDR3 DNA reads TGTGCCAGCAGCCAAGCCTACAGGGATCCCTACGAGCAGTACTTC.

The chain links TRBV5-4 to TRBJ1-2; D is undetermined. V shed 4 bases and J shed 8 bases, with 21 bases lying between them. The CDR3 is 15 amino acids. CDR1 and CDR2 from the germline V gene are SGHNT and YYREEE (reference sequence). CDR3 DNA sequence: TGTGCCAGCAGCCTGACTGAGGGCGGAGGGCGAGGCTACACCTTC. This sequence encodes CASSLTEGGGRGYTF.

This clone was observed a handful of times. CDR3 in amino acids: CASSPGGETQYF. CDR3 in DNA: TGTGCCAGCAGCCCGGGGGGGGAGACCCAGTACTTC. The V gene is TRBV6-5, the J gene TRBJ2-5; 8 bases are shared with TRBD2. There are 12 residues in the CDR3. The germline gives CDR1 MNHEY, CDR2 SVGAGI. V shed 6 bases and J 5 bases; nucleotides not matched to a gene: 2.

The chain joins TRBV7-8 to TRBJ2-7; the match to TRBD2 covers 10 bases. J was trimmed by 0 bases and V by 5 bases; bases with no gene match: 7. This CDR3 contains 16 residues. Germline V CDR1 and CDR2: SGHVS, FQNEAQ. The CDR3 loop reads CASSAHSGRSSYEQYF. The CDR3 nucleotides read TGTGCCAGCAGCGCCCATAGCGGGAGGAGCTCCTACGAGCAGTACTTC.

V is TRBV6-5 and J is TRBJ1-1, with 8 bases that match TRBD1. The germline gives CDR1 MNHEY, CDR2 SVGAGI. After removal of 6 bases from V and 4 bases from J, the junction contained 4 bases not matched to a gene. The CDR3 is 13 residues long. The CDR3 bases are TGTGCCAGCAGAAACGACAGGGGCACTGAAGCTTTCTTT. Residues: CASRNDRGTEAFF.

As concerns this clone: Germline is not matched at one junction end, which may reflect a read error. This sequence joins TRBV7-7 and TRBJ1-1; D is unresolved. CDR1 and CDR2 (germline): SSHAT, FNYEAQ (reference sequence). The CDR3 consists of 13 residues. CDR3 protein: CASSLYRNTEAFF. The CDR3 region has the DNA TGTGCTAGCAGCCTTTACAGAAACACTGAAGCTTTCTTT.

The CDR3 loop reads CASSLAGVMNTEAFF. The CDR3, as DNA: TGTGCCAGCAGCTTAGCGGGAGTCATGAACACTGAAGCTTTCTTT. The V call is TRBV7-2, the J call TRBJ1-1; D remains unclear. There are 15 residues in the CDR3. Germline V gives CDR1 SGHTA, CDR2 FQGNSA. The V end was cut by 0 bases, the J end by 0 bases, with 8 bases between.

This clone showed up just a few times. The CDR3 is CASSRAGALGHGYTF. The CDR3 DNA reads TGTGCCAGCAGTCGAGCGGGTGCACTGGGGCATGGCTACACCTTC. The chain links TRBV6-6 to TRBJ1-2; D perhaps matches TRBD1 (5 bases). This CDR3 is built from 15 residues. The V gene lost 5 bases and the J gene lost 6 bases, with 19 bases spanning the gap. Germline V gene lookup returns CDR1 MNHNY and CDR2 SVGAGI (reference sequence).

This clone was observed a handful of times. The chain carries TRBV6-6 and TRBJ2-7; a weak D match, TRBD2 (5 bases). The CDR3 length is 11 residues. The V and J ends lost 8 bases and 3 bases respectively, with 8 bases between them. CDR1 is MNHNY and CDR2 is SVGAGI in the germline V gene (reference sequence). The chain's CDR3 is CASGRNYEQYF. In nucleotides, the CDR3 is TGTGCCAGCGGGAGAAACTACGAGCAGTACTTC.

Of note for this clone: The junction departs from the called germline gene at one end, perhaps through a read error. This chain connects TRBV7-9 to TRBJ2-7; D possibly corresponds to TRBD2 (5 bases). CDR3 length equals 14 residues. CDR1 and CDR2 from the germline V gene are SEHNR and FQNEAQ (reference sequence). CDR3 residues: CSSSLERYVSEQYF. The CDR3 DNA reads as TGTTCCAGCAGCCTAGAGCGGTACGTGTCCGAGCAGTACTTC. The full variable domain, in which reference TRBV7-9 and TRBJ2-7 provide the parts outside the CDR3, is DTGVSQNPRHKITKRGQNVTFRCDPISEHNRLYWYRQTLGQGPEFLTYFQNEAQLEKSRLLSDRFSAERPKGSFSTLEIQRTEQGDSAMYLCSSSLERYVSEQYFGPGTRLTVT.

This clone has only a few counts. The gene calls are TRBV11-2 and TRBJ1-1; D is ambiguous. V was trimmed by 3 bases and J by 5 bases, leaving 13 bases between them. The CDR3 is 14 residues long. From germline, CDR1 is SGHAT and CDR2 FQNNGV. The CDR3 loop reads CASSFRDPLTEAFF. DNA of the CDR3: TGTGCCAGCAGCTTTCGGGATCCCCTAACTGAAGCTTTCTTT.

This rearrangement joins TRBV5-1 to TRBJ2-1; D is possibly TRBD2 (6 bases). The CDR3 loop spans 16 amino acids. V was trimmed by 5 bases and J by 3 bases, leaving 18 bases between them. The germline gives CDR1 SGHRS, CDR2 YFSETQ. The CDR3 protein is CASSNGTLRNYNEQFF. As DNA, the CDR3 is TGCGCCAGCAGTAACGGGACTCTGAGAAACTACAATGAGCAGTTCTTC.

CDR3 nucleotide sequence: TGTGCCAGCAGTTTGGGGGGAGGGCGGTACACCGGGGAGCTGTTTTTT. Its protein is CASSLGGGRYTGELFF. The chain is built from TRBV27 and TRBJ2-2, with 7 bases matching TRBD2. In germline, CDR1 is MNHEY, CDR2 SMNVEV (reference sequence). The CDR3 is 16 residues long. The J segment lost 3 bases and the V segment lost 3 bases, leaving 7 bases of the junction unmatched.

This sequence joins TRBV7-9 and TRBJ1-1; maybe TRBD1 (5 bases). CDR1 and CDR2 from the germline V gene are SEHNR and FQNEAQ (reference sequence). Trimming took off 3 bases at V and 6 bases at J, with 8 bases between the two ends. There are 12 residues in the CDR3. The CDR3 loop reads CASSLQGAEAFF. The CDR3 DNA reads TGTGCCAGCAGCTTGCAGGGTGCTGAAGCTTTCTTT.

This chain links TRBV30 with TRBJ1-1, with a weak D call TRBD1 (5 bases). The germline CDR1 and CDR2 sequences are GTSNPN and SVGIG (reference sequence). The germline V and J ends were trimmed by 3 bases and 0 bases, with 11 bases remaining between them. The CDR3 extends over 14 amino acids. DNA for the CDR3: TGTGCCTGGAGGGAGACAGTACTGAACACTGAAGCTTTCTTT. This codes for CAWRETVLNTEAFF.

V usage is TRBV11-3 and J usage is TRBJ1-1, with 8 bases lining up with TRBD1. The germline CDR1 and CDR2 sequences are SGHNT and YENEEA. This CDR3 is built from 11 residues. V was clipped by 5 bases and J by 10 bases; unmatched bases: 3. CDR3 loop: CASSPGQGAFF. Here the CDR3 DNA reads TGTGCCAGCAGCCCAGGACAGGGAGCTTTCTTT. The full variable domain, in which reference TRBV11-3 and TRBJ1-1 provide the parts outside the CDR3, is EAGVVQSPRYKIIEKKQPVAFWCNPISGHNTLYWYLQNLGQGPELLIRYENEEAVDDSQLPKDRFSAERLKGVDSTLKIQPAELGDSAVYLCASSPGQGAFFGQGTRLTVV.